Detailed here is one TCR beta chain. The sample belongs to a study of yellow fever vaccine responses in identical twins. MiXCR, run by TCRdb on the RT-PCR reads, gives a single entry per CDR3 protein. The data hold about 2,100 distinct CDR3 sequences, with roughly four fifths observed a single time. Germline CDR1 and CDR2: PRHDT and FYEKMQ (reference sequence). The CDR3 runs 16 residues. V gave up 5 bases and J gave up 6 bases, with 23 bases separating them. This sample comprised T cells from blood (PBMCs), unsorted or a sorted subset (not recorded which), obtained before or after yellow fever vaccination (not recorded which). The TCR sequence derives from a woman under 30 who received the yellow fever vaccine. The chain uses TRBV13 and TRBJ2-7; perhaps TRBD1 as D (5 bases). CDR3 DNA: TGTGCCAGCAGCCGTAACGCTTGGACAACACCGGGCGAGCAGTACTTC. Protein product: CASSRNAWTTPGEQYF.